A single sample gave rise to the 8 T cell receptor beta chains below, sequenced in a study of resident and recirculating memory T cells in vitiligo. Profiling relied on immunoSEQ multiplex PCR, and the TCRdb table lists in-frame clones only, not all of them. There are 40,000 to 45,000 clones in the sample; about nine tenths occur only once, and 4.5% lies in the top ten. The sequenced sample was blood. These TCRs come from a male donor with vitiligo.

This CDR3 reads CASSESGGSHEQYF. For the CDR3, the DNA is TGTGCCAGCAGTGAATCGGGGGGAAGCCACGAGCAGTACTTC. The chain is built from TRBV6-1 and TRBJ2-7, with 7 positions matching TRBD2. V was pared by 2 bases and J by 5 bases, with 6 bases of the junction left unmatched. CDR3 size: 14 residues. Germline CDR1 reads MNHNS; CDR2 reads SASEGT.

The chain joins TRBV15 to TRBJ2-7, with 9 bases identical to TRBD2. After removal of 1 base from V and 7 bases from J, the junction contained 8 bases not matched to a gene. CDR3 length: 15 amino acids. Per the germline V gene, CDR1 is LNHNV and CDR2 is YYDKDF (reference sequence). CDR3 coding DNA: TGTGCCACCAGCAGAGCTATAGCGGGGGTTAGGGAGCAGTACTTC. Translating it yields CATSRAIAGVREQYF.

The V and J genes are TRBV7-8 and TRBJ2-7, with 10 bases that match TRBD2. The CDR3 runs to 16 residues. The J segment lost 2 bases and the V segment lost 2 bases, leaving 6 bases of the junction unmatched. Germline V CDR1 and CDR2: SGHVS, FQNEAQ. Here the CDR3 reads CASSLLGLAGAYEQYF. In nucleotides, the CDR3 is TGTGCCAGCAGCTTATTAGGGCTAGCGGGGGCCTACGAGCAGTACTTC.

In its sample, this clone was seen a few times. The genes are TRBV5-1 and TRBJ2-3; 9 bases line up with TRBD2. The germline V gene has CDR1 SGHRS and CDR2 YFSETQ. Unmatched junction bases numbered 16, after V lost 5 bases and J lost 12 bases. CDR3 length equals 15 residues. CDR3 sequence: CASSVRGGGPGPQYF. CDR3 sequence (DNA): TGCGCCAGCAGTGTCCGCGGGGGGGGCCCGGGACCACAGTATTTT.

Relative to its sample, this clone is medium-sized. The genes are TRBV7-6 and TRBJ2-7; TRBD2 agrees at 10 bases. V gave up 5 bases and J gave up 7 bases; unmatched junction bases: 8. Germline loops: CDR1 SGHVS, CDR2 FNYEAQ. There are 14 residues in the CDR3. The CDR3 sequence is CASSLGTSAKEQYF. The CDR3 coding sequence is TGTGCCAGCAGCCTCGGGACTAGCGCGAAGGAGCAGTACTTC.

The gene calls are TRBV6-5 and TRBJ2-5, with TRBD2 matching over 8 bases. CDR3 length equals 14 residues. Germline values: CDR1 MNHEY, CDR2 SVGAGI. J was trimmed by 3 bases and V by 5 bases; bases with no gene match: 5. The CDR3 DNA reads as TGTGCCAGCAGTCCGGGGGGGCTAAAAGAGACCCAGTACTTC. Protein sequence: CASSPGGLKETQYF.

This clone was seen a single time. The V call is TRBV27, the J call TRBJ2-7, with 9 bases matching TRBD1. The CDR3 runs to 19 residues. V lost 3 bases, J lost 4 bases, and 19 bases stayed unmatched. Per germline, CDR1 MNHEY and CDR2 SMNVEV (reference sequence). The CDR3 protein is CASSFSGQGRGRGYYEQYF. The CDR3 DNA is TGTGCCAGCAGTTTCTCGGGACAGGGTAGGGGGCGGGGGTATTACGAGCAGTACTTC.

The chain has TRBV4-1 and TRBJ1-4, with D uncertain. CDR1 MGHRA and CDR2 YSYEKL come from the germline V gene. V lost 3 bases, J lost 3 bases, and 14 bases lay in between. The CDR3 runs 16 residues. The CDR3 reads CASSHLRGAANEKLFF. The DNA of the CDR3 is TGCGCCAGCAGCCATCTTCGGGGAGCGGCTAATGAAAAACTGTTTTTT.